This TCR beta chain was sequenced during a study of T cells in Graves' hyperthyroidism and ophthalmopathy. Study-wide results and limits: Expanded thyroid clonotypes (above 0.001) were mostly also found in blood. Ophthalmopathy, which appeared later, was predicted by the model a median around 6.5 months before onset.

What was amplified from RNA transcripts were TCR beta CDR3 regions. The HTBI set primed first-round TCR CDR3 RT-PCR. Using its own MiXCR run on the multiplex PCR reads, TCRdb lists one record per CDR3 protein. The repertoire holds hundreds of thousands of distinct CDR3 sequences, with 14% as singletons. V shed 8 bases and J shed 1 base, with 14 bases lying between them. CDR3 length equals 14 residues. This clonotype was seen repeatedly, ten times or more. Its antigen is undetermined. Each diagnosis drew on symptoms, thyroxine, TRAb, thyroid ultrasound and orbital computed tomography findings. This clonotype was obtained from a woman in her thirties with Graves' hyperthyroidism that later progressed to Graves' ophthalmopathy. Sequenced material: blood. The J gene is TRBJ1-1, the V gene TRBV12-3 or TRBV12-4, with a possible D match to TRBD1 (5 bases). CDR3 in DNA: TGTGCCAGCGGGGAAGACAGAGAGAACACTGAAGCTTTCTTT. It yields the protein CASGEDRENTEAFF.